This TCR beta chain appears in the sequencing data of a study of blood T cell repertoires in COVID-19. From germline, CDR1 is SEHNR and CDR2 FQNEAQ (reference sequence). CDR3 length: 13 residues. V was pared by 2 bases and J by 14 bases, with 13 bases between. The assay was immunoSEQ multiplex PCR, and TCRdb's table has in-frame clones only and misses some. The sample contains some 380,000 clones, around 91% of which appear only once. The chain combines TRBV7-9 with TRBJ1-6, with unresolved D. This receptor was obtained from a man younger than 30 with active or convalescent COVID-19. Sequencing input: peripheral blood. The CDR3 protein is CASSLQSFAALHF. The CDR3 DNA reads as TGTGCCAGCAGCTTACAATCCTTTGCAGCCCTCCACTTT.